This T cell receptor beta chain was documented in a study of blood T cell repertoires in COVID-19. Study summary: Nucleic acid was either cDNA or gDNA, and it came from T cells, B-cell-depleted T cells, or PBMCs.

The sample holds many counts of this clone. Seattle enrolled patients during active infection and tracked them longitudinally. V lost 2 bases and J lost 7, with 14 bases in between. Germline CDR1 LNHDA, CDR2 SQIVND (reference sequence). This CDR3 is 15 amino acids long. Original processing methods: Amplification of reference gene primers was used by the study to estimate nucleated cell counts. The table came from immunoSEQ multiplex PCR; TCRdb's copy has only in-frame clones and leaves some out. For V, J and clone size, that table is used; D and trimming come from the DNA. The sample holds roughly 200,000 clones, about 86% seen once.

This TCR derives from a woman between 50 and 59 years old with COVID-19, enrolled during active disease. The chain is built from TRBV19 and TRBJ2-2; TRBD2 is a possible D gene (5 bases). The sequenced material came from peripheral blood. The CDR3 spells CASSILGSGNGELFF. The CDR3 DNA follows: TGTGCCAGTAGTATACTCGGGTCGGGGAACGGGGAGCTGTTTTTT.